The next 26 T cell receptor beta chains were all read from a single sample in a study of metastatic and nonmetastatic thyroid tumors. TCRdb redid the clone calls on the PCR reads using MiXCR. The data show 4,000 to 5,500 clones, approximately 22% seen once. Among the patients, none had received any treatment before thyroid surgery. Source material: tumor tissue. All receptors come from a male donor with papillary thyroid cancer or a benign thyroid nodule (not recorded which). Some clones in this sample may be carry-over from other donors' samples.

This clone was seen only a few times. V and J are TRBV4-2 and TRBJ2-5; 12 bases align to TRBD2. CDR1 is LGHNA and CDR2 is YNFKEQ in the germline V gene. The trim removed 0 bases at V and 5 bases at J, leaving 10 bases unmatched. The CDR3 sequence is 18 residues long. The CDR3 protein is CASSQDVGLAGLGETQYF. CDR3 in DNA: TGTGCCAGCAGCCAAGATGTCGGACTAGCGGGATTGGGGGAGACCCAGTACTTC.

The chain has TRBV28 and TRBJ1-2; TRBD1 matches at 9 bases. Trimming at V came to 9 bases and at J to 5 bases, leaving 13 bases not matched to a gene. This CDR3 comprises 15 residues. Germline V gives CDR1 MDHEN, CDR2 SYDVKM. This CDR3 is CARSPTGQGHYGYTF. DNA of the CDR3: TGTGCCAGAAGCCCCACGGGACAGGGCCATTATGGCTACACCTTC.

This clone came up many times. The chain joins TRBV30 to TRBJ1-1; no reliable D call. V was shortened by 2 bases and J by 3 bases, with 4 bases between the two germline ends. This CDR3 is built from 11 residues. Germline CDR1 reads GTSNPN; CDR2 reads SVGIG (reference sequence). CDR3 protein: CAWSWDTEAFF. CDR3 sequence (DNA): TGTGCCTGGAGTTGGGACACTGAAGCTTTCTTT. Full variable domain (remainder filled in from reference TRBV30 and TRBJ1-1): SQTIHQWPATLVQPVGSPLSLECTVEGTSNPNLYWYRQAAGRGLQLLFYSVGIGQISSEVPQNLSASRPQDRQFILSSKKLLLSDSGFYLCAWSWDTEAFFGQGTRLTVV.

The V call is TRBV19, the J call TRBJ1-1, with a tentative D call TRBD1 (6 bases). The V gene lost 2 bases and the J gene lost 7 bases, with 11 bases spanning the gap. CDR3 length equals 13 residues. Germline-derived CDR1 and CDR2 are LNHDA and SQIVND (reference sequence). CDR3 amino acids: CASSIRGPHEAFF. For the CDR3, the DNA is TGTGCCAGTAGTATACGGGGGCCCCATGAAGCTTTCTTT.

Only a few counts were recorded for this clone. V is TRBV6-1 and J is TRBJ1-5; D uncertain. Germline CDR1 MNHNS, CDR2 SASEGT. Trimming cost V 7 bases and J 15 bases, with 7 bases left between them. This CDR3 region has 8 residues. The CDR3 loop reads CASIKGHF. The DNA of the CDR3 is TGTGCCAGCATCAAGGGGCATTTT.

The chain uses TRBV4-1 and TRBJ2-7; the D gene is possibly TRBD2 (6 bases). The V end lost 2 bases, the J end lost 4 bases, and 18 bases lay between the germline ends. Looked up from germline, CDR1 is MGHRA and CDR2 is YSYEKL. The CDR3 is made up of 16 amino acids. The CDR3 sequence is CASSQTFTGVWYEQYF. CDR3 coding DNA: TGCGCCAGCAGCCAAACCTTTACGGGAGTTTGGTACGAGCAGTACTTC.

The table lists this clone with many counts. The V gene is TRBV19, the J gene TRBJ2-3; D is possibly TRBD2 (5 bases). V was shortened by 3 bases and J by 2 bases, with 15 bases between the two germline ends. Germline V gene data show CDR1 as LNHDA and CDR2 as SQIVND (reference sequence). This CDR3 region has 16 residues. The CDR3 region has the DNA TGTGCCAGTAGTATCCGAGGACTTCCTTACACAGATACGCAGTATTTT. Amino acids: CASSIRGLPYTDTQYF.

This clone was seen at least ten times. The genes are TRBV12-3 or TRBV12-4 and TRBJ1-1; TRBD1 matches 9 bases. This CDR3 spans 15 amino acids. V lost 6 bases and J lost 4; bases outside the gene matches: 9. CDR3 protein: CASRMGQGDFTEAFF. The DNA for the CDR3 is TGTGCCAGCAGAATGGGACAGGGAGATTTCACTGAAGCTTTCTTT.

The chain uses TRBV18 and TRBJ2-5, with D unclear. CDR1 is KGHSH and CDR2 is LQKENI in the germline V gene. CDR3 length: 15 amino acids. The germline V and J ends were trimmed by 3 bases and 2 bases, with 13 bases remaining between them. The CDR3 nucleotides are TGTGCCAGCTCACCCATTATCGCGTCACAAGAGACCCAGTACTTC. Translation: CASSPIIASQETQYF.

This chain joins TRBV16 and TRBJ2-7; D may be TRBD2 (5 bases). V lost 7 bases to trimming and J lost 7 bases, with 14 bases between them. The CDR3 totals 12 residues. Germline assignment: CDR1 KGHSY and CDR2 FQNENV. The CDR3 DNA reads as TGTGCCAGCATCCTCCGAGGGCAAGAGCAGTACTTC. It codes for CASILRGQEQYF. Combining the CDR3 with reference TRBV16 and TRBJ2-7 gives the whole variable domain GEEVAQTPKHLVRGEGQKAKLYCAPIKGHSYVFWYQQVLKNEFKFLISFQNENVFDETGMPKERFSAKCLPNSPCSLEIQATKLEDSAVYFCASILRGQEQYFGPGTRLTVT.

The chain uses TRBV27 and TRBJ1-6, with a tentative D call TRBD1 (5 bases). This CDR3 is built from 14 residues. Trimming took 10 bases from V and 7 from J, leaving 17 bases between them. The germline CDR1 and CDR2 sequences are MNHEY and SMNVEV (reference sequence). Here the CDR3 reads CAIGWSGGNSPLHF. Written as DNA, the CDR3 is TGTGCCATCGGTTGGTCCGGGGGAAATTCACCCCTCCACTTT.

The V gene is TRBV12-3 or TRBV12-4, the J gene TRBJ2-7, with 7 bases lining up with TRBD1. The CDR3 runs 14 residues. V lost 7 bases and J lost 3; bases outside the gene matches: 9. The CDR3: CASTPGAGGYEQYF. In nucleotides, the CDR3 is TGTGCCAGCACCCCAGGGGCAGGGGGCTACGAGCAGTACTTC.

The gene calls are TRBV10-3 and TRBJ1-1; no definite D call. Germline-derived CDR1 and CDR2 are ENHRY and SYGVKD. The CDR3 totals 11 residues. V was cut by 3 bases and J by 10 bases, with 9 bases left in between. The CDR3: CAISEGLGAFF. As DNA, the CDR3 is TGTGCCATCAGTGAAGGACTCGGAGCTTTCTTT.

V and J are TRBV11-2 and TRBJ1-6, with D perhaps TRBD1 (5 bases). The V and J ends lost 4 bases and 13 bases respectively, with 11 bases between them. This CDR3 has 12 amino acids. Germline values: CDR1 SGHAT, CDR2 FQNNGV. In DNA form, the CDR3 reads TGTGCCAGCAGCTCCCCGGGGGGGCCCCTCCACTTT. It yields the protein CASSSPGGPLHF.

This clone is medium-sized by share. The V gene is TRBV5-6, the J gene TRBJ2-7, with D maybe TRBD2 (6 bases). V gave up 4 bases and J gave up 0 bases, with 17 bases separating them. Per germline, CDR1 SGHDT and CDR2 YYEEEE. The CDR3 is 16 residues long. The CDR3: CASSPEGRGGSYEQYF. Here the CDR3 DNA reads TGTGCCAGCAGCCCGGAGGGGCGAGGAGGCTCCTACGAGCAGTACTTC. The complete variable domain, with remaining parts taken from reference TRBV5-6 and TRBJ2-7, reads DAGVTQSPTHLIKTRGQQVTLRCSPKSGHDTVSWYQQALGQGPQFIFQYYEEEERQRGNFPDRFSGHQFPNYSSELNVNALLLGDSALYLCASSPEGRGGSYEQYFGPGTRLTVT.

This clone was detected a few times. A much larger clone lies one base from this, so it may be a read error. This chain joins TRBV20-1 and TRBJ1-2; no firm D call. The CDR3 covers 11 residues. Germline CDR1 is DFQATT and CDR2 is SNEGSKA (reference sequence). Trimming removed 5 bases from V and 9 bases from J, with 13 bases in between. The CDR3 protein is CSARQRRCYTF. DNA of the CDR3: TGCAGTGCTCGCCAACGGCGTTGCTACACCTTC.

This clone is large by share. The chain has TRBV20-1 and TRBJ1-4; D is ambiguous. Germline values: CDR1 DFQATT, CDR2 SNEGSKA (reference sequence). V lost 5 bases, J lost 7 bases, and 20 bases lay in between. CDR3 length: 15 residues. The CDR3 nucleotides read TGCAGTGCTGACCGGGAGGACCGTGGGAGTGAAAAACTGTTTTTT. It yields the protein CSADREDRGSEKLFF.

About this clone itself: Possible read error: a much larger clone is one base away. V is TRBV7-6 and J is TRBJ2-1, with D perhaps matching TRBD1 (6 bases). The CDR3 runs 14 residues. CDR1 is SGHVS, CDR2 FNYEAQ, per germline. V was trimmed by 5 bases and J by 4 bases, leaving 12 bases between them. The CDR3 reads CASSPTTGYNEQFF. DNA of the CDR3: TGTGCCAGCAGCCCCACCACAGGGTACAATGAGCAGTTCTTC.

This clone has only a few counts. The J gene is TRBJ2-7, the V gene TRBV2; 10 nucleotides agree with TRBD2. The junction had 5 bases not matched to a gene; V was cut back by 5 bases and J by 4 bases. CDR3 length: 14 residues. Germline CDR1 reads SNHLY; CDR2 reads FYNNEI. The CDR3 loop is CASSLAGATYEQYF. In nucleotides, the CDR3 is TGTGCCAGCAGTCTAGCGGGGGCTACGTACGAGCAGTACTTC.

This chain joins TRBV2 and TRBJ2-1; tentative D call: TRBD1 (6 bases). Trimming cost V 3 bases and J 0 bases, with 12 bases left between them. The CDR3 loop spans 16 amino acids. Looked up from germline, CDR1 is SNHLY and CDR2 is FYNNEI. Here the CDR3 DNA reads TGTGCCAGCAGTGAGAGGGACACGATCTCCTACAATGAGCAGTTCTTC. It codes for CASSERDTISYNEQFF.

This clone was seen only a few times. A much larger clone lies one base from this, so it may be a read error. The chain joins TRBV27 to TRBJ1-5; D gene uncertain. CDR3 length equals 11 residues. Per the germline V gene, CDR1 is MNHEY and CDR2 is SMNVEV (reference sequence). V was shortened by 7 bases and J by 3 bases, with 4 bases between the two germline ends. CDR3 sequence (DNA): TGTGCCAGCATATTCAATCAGCCCCAGCATTTT. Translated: CASIFNQPQHF.

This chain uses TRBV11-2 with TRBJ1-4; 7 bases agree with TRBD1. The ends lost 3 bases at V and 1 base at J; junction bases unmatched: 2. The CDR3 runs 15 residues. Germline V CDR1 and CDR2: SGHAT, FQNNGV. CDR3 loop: CASSFYRGTNEKLFF. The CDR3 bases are TGTGCCAGCAGCTTCTACAGGGGAACTAATGAAAAACTGTTTTTT.

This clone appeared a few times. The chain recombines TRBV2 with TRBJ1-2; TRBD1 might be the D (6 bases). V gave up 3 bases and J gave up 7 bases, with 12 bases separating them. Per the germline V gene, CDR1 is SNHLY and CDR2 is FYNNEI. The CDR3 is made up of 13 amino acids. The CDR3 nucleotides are TGTGCCAGCAGTGAGGACAGATCGGGTGGCTACACCTTC. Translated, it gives CASSEDRSGGYTF.

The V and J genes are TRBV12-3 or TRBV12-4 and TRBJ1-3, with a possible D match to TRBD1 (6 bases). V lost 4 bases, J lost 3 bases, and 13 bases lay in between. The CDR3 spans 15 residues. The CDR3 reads CASSSTGGGGNTIYF. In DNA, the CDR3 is TGTGCCAGCAGTTCTACCGGGGGCGGTGGAAACACCATATATTTT.

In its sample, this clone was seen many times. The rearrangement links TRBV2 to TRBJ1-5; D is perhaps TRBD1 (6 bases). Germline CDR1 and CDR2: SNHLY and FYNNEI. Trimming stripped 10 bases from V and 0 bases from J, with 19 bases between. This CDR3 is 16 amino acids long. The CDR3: CAIGDGTFYSNQPQHF. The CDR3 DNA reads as TGTGCCATCGGAGATGGGACATTTTATAGCAATCAGCCCCAGCATTTT.

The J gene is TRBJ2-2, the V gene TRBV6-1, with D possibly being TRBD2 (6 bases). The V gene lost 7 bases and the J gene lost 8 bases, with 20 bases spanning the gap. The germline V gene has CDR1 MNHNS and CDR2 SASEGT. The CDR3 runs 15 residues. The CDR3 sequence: CASTTKPRGIGELFF. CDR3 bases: TGTGCCAGCACCACAAAGCCCCGCGGGATTGGGGAGCTGTTTTTT.